The 32 T cell receptor beta chains given below trace back to one sample, sequenced in a study of cytomegalovirus exposure and HLA in healthy donors. 60 Vbeta and 13 Jbeta primers were used in PCR. Profiling relied on immunoSEQ multiplex PCR, and the TCRdb table lists in-frame clones only, not all of them. Here the sample spans about 150,000 clones, around 74% being singletons. The sample was PBMCs. Receptors were obtained from a young man in good health and CMV-seronegative.

A note on this clone: Mismatch with germline at one junction end may stem from a read error. This sequence joins TRBV7-9 and TRBJ2-3; D not resolved. Germline CDR1 SEHNR, CDR2 FQNEAQ (reference sequence). The CDR3 loop spans 14 amino acids. This CDR3 is CSSSSTAGTDTQYF. The CDR3 bases are TGTTCCAGCAGCTCTACAGCTGGGACAGATACGCAGTATTTT.

This sequence joins TRBV15 and TRBJ2-7; 8 bases align to TRBD2. The CDR3 sequence is 16 residues long. V lost 3 bases to trimming and J lost 5 bases; unmatched junction nucleotides: 12. In germline, CDR1 is LNHNV, CDR2 YYDKDF (reference sequence). The CDR3 region is CATSRETGTGGDEQYF. CDR3 nucleotides: TGTGCCACCAGCAGGGAAACGGGGACGGGGGGGGACGAGCAGTACTTC.

The chain employs TRBV10-3 and TRBJ1-1, with D possibly being TRBD1 (5 bases). CDR1 and CDR2 from the germline V gene are ENHRY and SYGVKD. V was clipped by 6 bases and J by 7 bases, with 12 bases between them. The CDR3 length is 12 residues. Here the CDR3 reads CAIRGAANEAFF. The CDR3 bases are TGTGCCATCAGAGGGGCGGCGAATGAAGCTTTCTTT.

This clone was seen more than once but under ten times. This rearrangement joins TRBV7-2 to TRBJ2-7, with D possibly being TRBD2 (5 bases). The CDR3 sequence is 14 residues long. Germline CDR1 is SGHTA and CDR2 is FQGNSA. V lost 5 bases and J lost 2, with 13 bases in between. CDR3 sequence: CASSAFERAYEQYF. CDR3 nucleotide sequence: TGTGCCAGCAGCGCCTTTGAGAGGGCCTACGAGCAGTACTTC.

The chain recombines TRBV7-9 with TRBJ2-7, with D uncertain. Trimming stripped 1 base from V and 5 bases from J, with 9 bases between. The CDR3 sequence is 13 residues long. Germline values: CDR1 SEHNR, CDR2 FQNEAQ (reference sequence). As DNA, the CDR3 is TGTGCCAGCAGCTTAGAGGAGTGGAACGAGCAGTACTTC. As protein: CASSLEEWNEQYF.

The chain combines TRBV5-6 with TRBJ2-7; D is possibly TRBD1 (5 bases). The V end was cut by 4 bases, the J end by 0 bases, with 14 bases between. The CDR3 runs to 15 residues. Germline V gives CDR1 SGHDT, CDR2 YYEEEE. In DNA, the CDR3 is TGTGCCAGCAGCCTTTGGGGCCCTAGCTCCTACGAGCAGTACTTC. It codes for CASSLWGPSSYEQYF.

This chain joins TRBV4-3 and TRBJ2-7; possible D gene TRBD1, 6 bases. Trimming removed 5 bases from V and 2 bases from J, with 13 bases in between. Germline values: CDR1 LGHNA, CDR2 YSLEER. The CDR3 runs 14 residues. The CDR3 sequence: CASSDRTETYEQYF. The CDR3 DNA sequence: TGCGCCAGCAGCGACCGGACAGAAACCTACGAGCAGTACTTC.

This clone was counted between two and nine times. The V and J genes are TRBV6-5 and TRBJ2-1, with 7 bases matching TRBD1. J gave up 1 base and V 6 bases, and 6 bases lay outside the gene matches. The CDR3 consists of 15 residues. In germline, CDR1 is MNHEY, CDR2 SVGAGI. This chain's CDR3 is CASSSGGQSYNEQFF. CDR3 DNA sequence: TGTGCCAGCAGCTCAGGGGGACAGTCCTACAATGAGCAGTTCTTC.

The gene calls are TRBV5-1 and TRBJ1-1; unclear D gene. The CDR3 covers 19 residues. Germline CDR1 and CDR2: SGHRS and YFSETQ. V was pared by 5 bases and J by 2 bases, with 28 bases between. As DNA, the CDR3 is TGCGCCAGCAGTTTGTCTTATCAATTGCGAGCTGGGCCCAACACTGAAGCTTTCTTT. Protein: CASSLSYQLRAGPNTEAFF. The complete variable domain, with remaining parts taken from reference TRBV5-1 and TRBJ1-1, reads KAGVTQTPRYLIKTRGQQVTLSCSPISGHRSVSWYQQTPGQGLQFLFEYFSETQRNKGNFPGRFSGRQFSNSRSEMNVSTLELGDSALYLCASSLSYQLRAGPNTEAFFGQGTRLTVV.

This clone has more than one count but fewer than ten. V and J are TRBV7-9 and TRBJ2-1; D is perhaps TRBD2 (6 bases). The CDR3 runs 15 residues. CDR1 SEHNR and CDR2 FQNEAQ come from the germline V gene (reference sequence). Trimming cost V 1 base and J 7 bases, with 14 bases left between them. DNA of the CDR3: TGTGCCAGCAGCTTAGGAGGCGGGACTGCAAATGAGCAGTTCTTC. This gives the protein CASSLGGGTANEQFF.

Only a few counts were recorded for this clone. The gene calls are TRBV2 and TRBJ2-5; tentative D call: TRBD2 (5 bases). Trimming cost V 8 bases and J 5 bases, with 15 bases left between them. The CDR3 covers 13 residues. Germline lookup yields CDR1 SNHLY and CDR2 FYNNEI. The CDR3 sequence is CASLTGIRETQYF. For the CDR3, the DNA is TGTGCCAGCCTAACGGGGATCCGGGAGACCCAGTACTTC.

The rearrangement links TRBV19 to TRBJ1-5; a weak D match, TRBD1 (6 bases). Germline CDR1 LNHDA, CDR2 SQIVND (reference sequence). Trimming took 6 bases from V and 11 from J, leaving 20 bases between them. The CDR3 totals 14 residues. CDR3 residues: CASSTPRGSPTQHF. CDR3 DNA: TGTGCCAGTAGCACACCCAGGGGTTCCCCGACCCAGCATTTT.

In DNA form, the CDR3 reads TGTGCCAGCAGCTTGGAAATGGCAACACCCCAGCATTTT. Residues: CASSLEMATPQHF. The chain has TRBV5-4 and TRBJ1-5; D gene ambiguous. Between the trimmed V and J ends, which lost 0 bases and 10 bases, there was a span of 11 bases. CDR1 SGHNT and CDR2 YYREEE come from the germline V gene (reference sequence). CDR3 length: 13 amino acids.

The J gene is TRBJ2-1, the V gene TRBV2, with D possibly being TRBD2 (5 bases). Germline CDR1 is SNHLY and CDR2 is FYNNEI. Trimming pared 5 bases from V and 5 bases from J, leaving 10 bases between. The CDR3 sequence is 13 residues long. In nucleotides, the CDR3 is TGTGCCAGCAGTTCGGACTGGCACAATGAGCAGTTCTTC. Translation gives CASSSDWHNEQFF.

This chain uses TRBV25-1 with TRBJ2-1; 8 bases are a match to TRBD1. The CDR3 runs to 14 residues. Trimming removed 7 bases from V and 7 bases from J; junction bases left unmatched: 9. Germline V gene lookup returns CDR1 MGHDK and CDR2 SYGVNS. CDR3 DNA: TGTGCCAGCACCGATAAACGGACAGGGAATGAGCAGTTCTTC. Translating gives CASTDKRTGNEQFF.

The gene calls are TRBV6-6 and TRBJ1-1, with TRBD1 identical over 9 bases. The germline V gene encodes CDR1 MNHNY and CDR2 SVGAGI (reference sequence). V shed 6 bases and J 3 bases; nucleotides not matched to a gene: 5. This CDR3 region has 14 residues. The CDR3 spells CASRPGQGHTEAFF. For the CDR3, the DNA is TGTGCCAGCAGGCCGGGACAGGGTCACACTGAAGCTTTCTTT.

V is TRBV2 and J is TRBJ2-7; possibly TRBD1 for D (6 bases). The CDR3 totals 12 residues. Trimming removed 9 bases at V and 2 bases at J, with 11 bases between. CDR1 SNHLY and CDR2 FYNNEI come from the germline V gene. CDR3 in amino acids: CARGQPPYEQYF. CDR3 nucleotides: TGTGCCAGGGGACAACCCCCCTACGAGCAGTACTTC.

This rearrangement joins TRBV27 to TRBJ2-5; 8 nucleotides line up with TRBD2. The V and J ends lost 10 bases and 5 bases, in that order; junction bases with no gene match: 9. Germline CDR1 and CDR2: MNHEY and SMNVEV (reference sequence). The CDR3 totals 13 residues. The CDR3 nucleotides read TGTGCCACCAAGGGACTAGATCGTGAGACCCAGTACTTC. This encodes CATKGLDRETQYF.

The CDR3 DNA is TGTGCCATCACTGGACAGGGGGCTCGTAATGAGCAGTTCTTC. Translated, it gives CAITGQGARNEQFF. This rearrangement joins TRBV10-3 to TRBJ2-1; 11 bases agree with TRBD1. J gave up 7 bases and V 7 bases, and 6 bases lay outside the gene matches. CDR1 and CDR2 from the germline V gene are ENHRY and SYGVKD. The CDR3 consists of 14 residues.

V and J are TRBV11-2 and TRBJ2-3; D is perhaps TRBD2 (6 bases). Germline V CDR1 and CDR2: SGHAT, FQNNGV. V lost 4 bases and J 0 bases, leaving 11 bases between the germline ends. The CDR3 runs 15 residues. The CDR3 is CASSSGSTSTDTQYF. The CDR3 nucleotides read TGTGCCAGCAGCTCCGGGAGTACTAGCACAGATACGCAGTATTTT.

This clone was seen only once. The V call is TRBV2, the J call TRBJ2-3; TRBD2 matches 9 bases. Germline V gene data show CDR1 as SNHLY and CDR2 as FYNNEI. After removal of 4 bases from V and 3 bases from J, the junction contained 8 bases not matched to a gene. This CDR3 comprises 16 residues. The DNA for the CDR3 is TGTGCCAGCAGTGGGAGCACGCTAGCGGGAACAGATACGCAGTATTTT. Amino acid sequence: CASSGSTLAGTDTQYF.

Comments on this clone: This CDR3 fails to terminate in the conserved phenylalanine or tryptophan, so it likely reflects a read error. The DNA is omitted, as the CDR3 cannot be located on it reliably, and the CDR3 follows TCRdb's listing. The rearrangement uses TRBV28 and TRBJ2-7; the table's D call, TRBD1, has no DNA check behind it. Germline assignment: CDR1 MDHEN and CDR2 SYDVKM. The CDR3 is 13 amino acids in total, end residues counted. The CDR3 reads CASSSSTGSSKTI.

DNA for the CDR3: TGTGCCAGCTCACCCTCCCATGAGCAGTTCTTC. Protein product: CASSPSHEQFF. The V gene is TRBV18, the J gene TRBJ2-1, with unresolved D. The CDR3 spans 11 residues. Per germline, CDR1 KGHSH and CDR2 LQKENI. V lost 3 bases and J 8 bases, leaving 5 bases between the germline ends.

The rearrangement joins TRBV9 to TRBJ2-1; TRBD1 agrees at 9 bases. Unmatched junction bases numbered 10, after V lost 2 bases and J lost 7 bases. The CDR3 sequence is 16 residues long. Germline V lookup: CDR1 SGDLS, CDR2 YYNGEE. CDR3 loop: CASSVTPGQGLNEQFF. DNA for the CDR3: TGTGCCAGCAGCGTGACCCCGGGACAGGGCCTTAATGAGCAGTTCTTC. Looking up the rest from reference TRBV9 and TRBJ2-1 gives the full variable domain: DSGVTQTPKHLITATGQRVTLRCSPRSGDLSVYWYQQSLDQGLQFLIQYYNGEERAKGNILERFSAQQFPDLHSELNLSSLELGDSALYFCASSVTPGQGLNEQFFGPGTRLTVL.

V is TRBV9 and J is TRBJ2-2, with unresolved D. CDR1 is SGDLS and CDR2 is YYNGEE in the germline V gene. V dropped 4 bases and J dropped 2 bases, with 12 bases sitting between them. The CDR3 is made up of 15 amino acids. CDR3 coding DNA: TGTGCCAGCAGCCCTGGAGTCGTAAACACCGGGGAGCTGTTTTTT. Encoded protein: CASSPGVVNTGELFF.

This chain joins TRBV7-2 and TRBJ2-7; D is perhaps TRBD2 (7 bases). Germline lookup yields CDR1 SGHTA and CDR2 FQGNSA. V was clipped by 3 bases and J by 6 bases, with 18 bases between them. This CDR3 contains 15 residues. The CDR3 here is CASSLGPYREGEQYF. The DNA of the CDR3 is TGTGCCAGCAGCTTGGGTCCCTACAGGGAGGGCGAGCAGTACTTC. Using reference TRBV7-2 and TRBJ2-7 for the parts outside the CDR3, the full variable domain is GAGVSQSPSNKVTEKGKDVELRCDPISGHTALYWYRQSLGQGLEFLIYFQGNSAPDKSGLPSDRFSAERTGGSVSTLTIQRTQQEDSAVYLCASSLGPYREGEQYFGPGTRLTVT.

The chain carries TRBV28 and TRBJ1-2, with a tentative D call TRBD1 (6 bases). The germline CDR1 and CDR2 sequences are MDHEN and SYDVKM. This CDR3 comprises 14 residues. Trimming shortened V by 6 bases and J by 1 base, and 12 bases separated the two germline ends. The CDR3 DNA reads TGTGCCAGCAGGACGGGGGGCCTTAACTATGGCTACACCTTC. Its protein is CASRTGGLNYGYTF.

Of note for this clone: In the same sample, other DNA sequences code for this CDR3. The chain joins TRBV27 to TRBJ2-7; no reliable D call. The CDR3 runs 14 residues. CDR1 and CDR2 from the germline V gene are MNHEY and SMNVEV (reference sequence). Trimming shortened V by 0 bases and J by 2 bases, and 8 bases separated the two germline ends. The CDR3 loop is CASSLSGRTYEQYF. The CDR3 DNA follows: TGTGCCAGCAGTTTATCTGGCAGGACCTACGAGCAGTACTTC.

This CDR3 is CASSPLAGGYNEQFF. The CDR3 nucleotides read TGTGCCAGCAGCCCTCTAGCGGGAGGCTACAATGAGCAGTTCTTC. The chain is built from TRBV6-6 and TRBJ2-1, with 11 bases that match TRBD2. Germline V CDR1 and CDR2: MNHNY, SVGAGI (reference sequence). Trimming at V came to 6 bases and at J to 3 bases, leaving 4 bases not matched to a gene. The CDR3 covers 15 residues.

The chain couples TRBV10-2 to TRBJ2-7; D might be TRBD2 (6 bases). Trimming removed 7 bases from V and 4 bases from J, with 11 bases in between. Germline values: CDR1 WSHSY, CDR2 SAAADI. The CDR3 loop spans 12 amino acids. The CDR3 protein is CASTGDRYEQYF. The DNA of the CDR3 is TGCGCCAGCACGGGGGATAGGTACGAGCAGTACTTC.

The chain recombines TRBV14 with TRBJ1-1; D might be TRBD1 (5 bases). The V end lost 0 bases, the J end lost 4 bases, and 12 bases lay between the germline ends. This CDR3 is 15 amino acids long. Germline CDR1 is SGHDN and CDR2 is FVKESK. The CDR3 DNA reads as TGTGCCAGCAGCCAAGATCAGGGATGGATCACTGAAGCTTTCTTT. It codes for CASSQDQGWITEAFF.

This clone showed up just once. The rearrangement joins TRBV2 to TRBJ1-5; D uncertain. Germline-derived CDR1 and CDR2 are SNHLY and FYNNEI. The CDR3 covers 16 residues. Trimming shortened V by 2 bases and J by 1 base, and 12 bases separated the two germline ends. The CDR3 protein is CASSERRAGSNQPQHF. CDR3 nucleotides: TGTGCCAGCAGTGAAAGGAGAGCGGGGAGCAATCAGCCCCAGCATTTT.